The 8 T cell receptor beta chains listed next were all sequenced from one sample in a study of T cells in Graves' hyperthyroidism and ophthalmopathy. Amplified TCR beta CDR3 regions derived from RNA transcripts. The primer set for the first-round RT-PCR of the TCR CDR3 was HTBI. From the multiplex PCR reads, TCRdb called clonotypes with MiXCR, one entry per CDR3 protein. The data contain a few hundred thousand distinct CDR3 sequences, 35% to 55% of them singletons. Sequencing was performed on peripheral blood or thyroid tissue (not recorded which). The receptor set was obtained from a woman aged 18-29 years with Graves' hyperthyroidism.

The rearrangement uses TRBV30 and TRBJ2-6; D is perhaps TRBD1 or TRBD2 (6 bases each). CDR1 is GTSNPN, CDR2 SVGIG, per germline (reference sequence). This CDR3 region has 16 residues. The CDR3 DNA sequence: TGTGCTCGAACCTTCCCTGGGGGGCTCGGGGCCAACGTCCTGACTTTC. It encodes CARTFPGGLGANVLTF. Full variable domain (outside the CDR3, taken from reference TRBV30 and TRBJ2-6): SQTIHQWPATLVQPVGSPLSLECTVEGTSNPNLYWYRQAAGRGLQLLFYSVGIGQISSEVPQNLSASRPQDRQFILSSKKLLLSDSGFYLCARTFPGGLGANVLTFGAGSRLTVL.

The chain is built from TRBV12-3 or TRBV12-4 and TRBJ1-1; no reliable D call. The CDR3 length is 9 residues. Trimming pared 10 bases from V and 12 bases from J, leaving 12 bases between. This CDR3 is CAIRRETFF. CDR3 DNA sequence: TGTGCCATAAGGAGGGAGACTTTCTTT.

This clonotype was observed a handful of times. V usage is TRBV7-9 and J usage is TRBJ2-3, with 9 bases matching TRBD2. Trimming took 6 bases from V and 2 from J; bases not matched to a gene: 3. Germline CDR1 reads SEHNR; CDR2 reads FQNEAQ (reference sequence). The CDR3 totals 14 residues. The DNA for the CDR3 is TGTGCCAGCAGGACTAGCGGAAACACAGATACGCAGTATTTT. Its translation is CASRTSGNTDTQYF.

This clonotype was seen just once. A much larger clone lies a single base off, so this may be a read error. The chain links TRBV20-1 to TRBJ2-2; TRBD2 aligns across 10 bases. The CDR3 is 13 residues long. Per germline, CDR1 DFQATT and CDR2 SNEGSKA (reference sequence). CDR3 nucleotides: TGCGGTGCTAGCGGGAGCGTCACCGGGGAGCTGTTTTTT. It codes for CGASGSVTGELFF.

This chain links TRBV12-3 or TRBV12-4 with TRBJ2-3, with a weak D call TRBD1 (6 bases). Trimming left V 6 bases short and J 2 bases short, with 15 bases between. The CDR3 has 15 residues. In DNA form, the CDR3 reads TGTGCCAGCAGGGGCAGGGGCCCCGACACAGATACGCAGTATTTT. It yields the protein CASRGRGPDTDTQYF.

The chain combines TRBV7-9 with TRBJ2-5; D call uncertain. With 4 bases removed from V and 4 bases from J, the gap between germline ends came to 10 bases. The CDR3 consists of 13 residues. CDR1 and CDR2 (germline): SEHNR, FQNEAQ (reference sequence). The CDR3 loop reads CASSSRVGETQYF. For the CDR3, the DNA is TGTGCCAGCAGCTCCCGTGTCGGAGAGACCCAGTACTTC.

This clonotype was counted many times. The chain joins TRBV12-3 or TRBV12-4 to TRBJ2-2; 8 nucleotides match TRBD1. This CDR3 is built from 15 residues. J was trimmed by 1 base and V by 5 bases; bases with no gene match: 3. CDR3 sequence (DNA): TGTGCCAGCAGTCACAGGGGGTGGAACACCGGGGAGCTGTTTTTT. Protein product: CASSHRGWNTGELFF.

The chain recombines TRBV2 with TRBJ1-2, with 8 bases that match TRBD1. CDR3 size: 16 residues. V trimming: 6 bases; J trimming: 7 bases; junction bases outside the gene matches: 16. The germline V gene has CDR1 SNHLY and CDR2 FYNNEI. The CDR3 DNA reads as TGTGCCAGCAGGTTATTGGAAACGGACAGGGTCAGTGGCTACACCTTC. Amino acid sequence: CASRLLETDRVSGYTF. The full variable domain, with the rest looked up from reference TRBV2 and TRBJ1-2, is EPEVTQTPSHQVTQMGQEVILRCVPISNHLYFYWYRQILGQKVEFLVSFYNNEISEKSEIFDDQFSVERPDGSNFTLKIRSTKLEDSAMYFCASRLLETDRVSGYTFGSGTRLTVV.